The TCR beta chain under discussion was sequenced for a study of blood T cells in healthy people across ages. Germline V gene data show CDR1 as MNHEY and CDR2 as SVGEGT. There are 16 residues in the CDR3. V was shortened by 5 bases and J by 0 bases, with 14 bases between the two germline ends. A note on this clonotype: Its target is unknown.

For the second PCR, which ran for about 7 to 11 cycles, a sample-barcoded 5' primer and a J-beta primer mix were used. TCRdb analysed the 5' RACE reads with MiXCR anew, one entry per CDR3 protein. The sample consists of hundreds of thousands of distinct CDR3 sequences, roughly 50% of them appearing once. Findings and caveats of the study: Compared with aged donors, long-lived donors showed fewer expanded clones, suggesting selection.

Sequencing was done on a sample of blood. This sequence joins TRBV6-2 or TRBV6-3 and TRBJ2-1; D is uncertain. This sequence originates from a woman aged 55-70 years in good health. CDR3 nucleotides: TGTGCCAGCAGTAGCCGTTTGGCTAGCTCCTACAATGAGCAGTTCTTC. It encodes CASSSRLASSYNEQFF.